This TCR beta chain is drawn from a study of human T cells and chemical hapten exposure. Unique molecular identifiers were attached to individual cDNA molecules during library preparation. TCRdb passed the 5' RACE reads through MiXCR, listing each CDR3 protein once. The table records under 150,000 distinct CDR3 sequences, around 20% of them present only once. Notes on this clonotype: As yet, its antigen is unknown.

Unfractionated whole blood yielded the extracted total RNA. General study findings and limits: DPC sensitization left the count of TCRs above 1 in 1000 unchanged.

Germline V gene sequence: CDR1 MNHEY, CDR2 SMNVEV (reference sequence). V lost 6 bases and J 7 bases, leaving 18 bases between the germline ends. The CDR3 has 15 amino acids. The sequence derives from a human donor in good health. This sequence joins TRBV27 and TRBJ2-2; the D call may be TRBD1 or TRBD2 (6 bases each). The DNA of the CDR3 is TGTGCCAGCAGCCCCCCTAGGGGGGCCGGCGGGGAGCTGTTTTTT. Its translation is CASSPPRGAGGELFF.